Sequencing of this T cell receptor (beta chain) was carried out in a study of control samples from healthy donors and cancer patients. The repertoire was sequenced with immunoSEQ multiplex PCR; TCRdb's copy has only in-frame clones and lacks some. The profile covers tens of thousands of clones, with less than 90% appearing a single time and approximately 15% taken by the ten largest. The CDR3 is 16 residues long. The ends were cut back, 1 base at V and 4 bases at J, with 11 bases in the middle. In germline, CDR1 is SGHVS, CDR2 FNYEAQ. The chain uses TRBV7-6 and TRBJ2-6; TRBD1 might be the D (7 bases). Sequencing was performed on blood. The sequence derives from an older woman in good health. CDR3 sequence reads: CASSLGQGGGANVLTF. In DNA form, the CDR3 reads TGTGCCAGCAGCTTAGGCCAGGGGGGCGGGGCCAACGTCCTGACTTTC. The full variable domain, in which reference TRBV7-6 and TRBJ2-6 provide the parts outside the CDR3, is GAGVSQSPRYKVTKRGQDVALRCDPISGHVSLYWYRQALGQGPEFLTYFNYEAQQDKSGLPNDRFSAERPEGSISTLTIQRTEQRDSAMYRCASSLGQGGGANVLTFGAGSRLTVL.